This is a list of T cell receptor beta chains from one sample in a study of T cell changes during pregnancy in multiple sclerosis. Method: immunoSEQ multiplex PCR; TCRdb's copy keeps in-frame clones and lacks some. This table has under 100,000 clones, about 95% appearing once. This specimen consisted of peripheral blood, obtained in the second trimester of pregnancy. These receptors all come from a female donor with multiple sclerosis, enrolled in a pregnancy study. Both conserved end residues are part of each CDR3. The D gene is left open where the match is weak. Some rows mark clone size as missing; the rest say once, few, many or name a class of expanded clone.

j_call clone_size d_call v_call cdr3_aa cdr3_nt
TRBJ1-1 NA NA TRBV27 CASSPPRGEEAFF TGTGCCAGCAGTCCGCCCCGGGGGGAGGAAGCTTTCTTT
TRBJ1-1 NA NA TRBV9 CASSPRVGGGHTEAFF TGTGCCAGCAGCCCCAGGGTGGGAGGGGGTCACACTGAAGCTTTCTTT
TRBJ2-1 NA NA TRBV6-1 CASRFGNEQFF TGTGCCAGCAGGTTCGGCAATGAGCAGTTCTTC
TRBJ2-1 NA NA TRBV5-6 CASRWSQNRHNEQFF TGTGCCAGCAGGTGGAGCCAAAACAGGCACAATGAGCAGTTCTTC
TRBJ1-2 NA NA TRBV27 CASSFGDTYGYTF TGTGCCAGCAGTTTCGGGGATACCTATGGCTACACCTTC
TRBJ2-7 NA TRBD1 TRBV27 CASSLSGTGAMGQYF TGTGCCAGCAGTCTCTCCGGGACAGGGGCCATGGGGCAGTACTTC
TRBJ2-5 NA NA TRBV20-1 CSAHREETQYF TGCAGTGCTCACAGGGAAGAGACCCAGTACTTC
TRBJ2-3 NA NA TRBV10-2 CASRTRDPGADTQYF TGCGCCAGCAGAACTAGAGACCCGGGGGCAGATACGCAGTATTTT
TRBJ2-1 NA TRBD2 TRBV19 CASSIGASGRSSYNEQFF TGTGCCAGTAGTATAGGGGCTAGCGGGAGGAGCTCCTACAATGAGCAGTTCTTC
TRBJ2-1 once TRBD2 TRBV30 CAWSVKALAGNEQFF TGTGCCTGGAGTGTAAAAGCACTAGCGGGGAATGAGCAGTTCTTC
TRBJ1-5 once NA TRBV10-2 CASSENPLSYYSNQPQHF TGCGCCAGCAGTGAGAACCCACTCTCTTACTATAGCAATCAGCCCCAGCATTTT
TRBJ2-1 NA TRBD2 TRBV4-1 CASSQAGAGIDNEQFF TGCGCCAGCAGCCAAGCTGGAGCGGGGATAGACAATGAGCAGTTCTTC
TRBJ2-1 NA NA TRBV11-2 CASSLDWSAYNEQFF TGTGCCAGCAGCTTAGATTGGAGTGCGTACAATGAGCAGTTCTTC
TRBJ2-1 NA TRBD2 TRBV4-1 CASSQVLPGLAGSTGDNEQFF TGCGCCAGCAGCCAGGTGCTCCCGGGACTAGCGGGAAGCACTGGAGACAATGAGCAGTTCTTC
TRBJ2-7 few TRBD1 TRBV19 CASSMDGQALTYEQYF TGTGCCAGTAGTATGGATGGACAGGCGCTGACCTACGAGCAGTACTTC
TRBJ2-7 NA TRBD1 TRBV2 CASRANQGAPEQYF TGTGCCAGCAGGGCAAACCAGGGGGCCCCCGAGCAGTACTTC
TRBJ2-1 NA NA TRBV4-1 CASSHLSPGNEQFF TGCGCCAGCAGCCACCTATCTCCGGGTAATGAGCAGTTCTTC
TRBJ2-7 NA NA TRBV25-1 CASSETVDSYSYEQYF TGTGCCAGCAGCGAGACTGTGGACAGCTACTCCTACGAGCAGTACTTC
TRBJ2-7 NA TRBD2 TRBV7-8 CASSPPGLATATYYEQYF TGTGCCAGCAGCCCCCCGGGACTAGCGACCGCCACGTACTACGAGCAGTACTTC
TRBJ2-2 NA NA TRBV27 CASSLSWRGGTGELFF TGTGCCAGCAGTTTATCTTGGAGGGGGGGCACCGGGGAGCTGTTTTTT
TRBJ2-5 NA TRBD1 TRBV30 CAGGTGSDGTQYF TGTGCCGGGGGGACAGGGTCCGACGGGACCCAGTACTTC
TRBJ1-1 NA TRBD1 TRBV5-1 CASSLLGQGVNTEAFF TGCGCCAGCAGCTTGTTAGGACAGGGTGTGAACACTGAAGCTTTCTTT
TRBJ2-1 NA TRBD2 TRBV10-3 CAIMVTSGSDEQFF TGTGCCATCATGGTAACTAGCGGGAGCGATGAGCAGTTCTTC
TRBJ2-7 NA NA TRBV7-3 CASSGGSGSSYEQYF TGTGCCAGCAGCGGGGGATCCGGGAGCTCCTACGAGCAGTACTTC
TRBJ1-1 NA TRBD1 TRBV11-3 CASSTGGFNTEAFF TGTGCCAGCAGCACAGGGGGCTTTAACACTGAAGCTTTCTTT